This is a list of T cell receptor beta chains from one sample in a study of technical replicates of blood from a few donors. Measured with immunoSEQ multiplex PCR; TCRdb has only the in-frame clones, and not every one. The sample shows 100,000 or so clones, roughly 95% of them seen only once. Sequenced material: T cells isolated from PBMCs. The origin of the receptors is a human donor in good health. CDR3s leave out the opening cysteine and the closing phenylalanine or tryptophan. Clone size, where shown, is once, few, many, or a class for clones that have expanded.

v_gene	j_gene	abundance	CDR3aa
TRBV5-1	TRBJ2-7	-	ASSLGDRTSYEQY
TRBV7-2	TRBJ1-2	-	ASSLGQGSYYGYT
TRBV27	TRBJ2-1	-	ASSLLGQGARNEQF
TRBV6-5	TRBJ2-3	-	ASSHGSRTDTQY
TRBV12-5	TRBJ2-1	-	ASGLPPRVLTNNEQF
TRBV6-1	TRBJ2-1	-	ASSEAPLLEEQF
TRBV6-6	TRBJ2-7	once	ASSLGSGGFGEQY
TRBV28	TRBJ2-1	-	ASSLWGLAENNEQF
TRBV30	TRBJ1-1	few	AWSAYRDRQNTEAF
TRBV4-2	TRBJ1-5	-	ASSQEWGQGYQPQH
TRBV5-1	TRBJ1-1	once	ASSSGQGAEVTEAF
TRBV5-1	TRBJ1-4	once	ASSLVGQPNEKLF
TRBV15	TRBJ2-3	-	ATSRDRGGSTDTQY
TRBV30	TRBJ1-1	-	AWSEDIGGGTEVF
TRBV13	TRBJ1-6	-	ASSSQGSTYNSPLH